A single sample is the source of the 21 T cell receptor beta chains below, sequenced in a study of cytomegalovirus exposure and HLA in healthy donors. In the PCR, 60 Vbeta and 13 Jbeta primers were used. Method: immunoSEQ multiplex PCR; TCRdb's copy keeps in-frame clones and lacks some. Among approximately 90,000 clones listed, around 75% were seen once. Sequencing input: PBMCs. The receptors come from a man between 35 and 55 years old in good health and CMV-seronegative.

The chain carries TRBV28 and TRBJ2-7, with 7 bases lining up with TRBD1. With V trimmed by 7 bases and J by 4 bases, 13 bases remained unmatched. The length of the CDR3 is 15 residues. Germline V gene data show CDR1 as MDHEN and CDR2 as SYDVKM. The CDR3 protein is CASKVHRQGSYEQYF. CDR3 nucleotide sequence: TGTGCCAGCAAAGTTCACAGACAGGGATCGTACGAGCAGTACTTC.

This chain links TRBV7-6 with TRBJ2-1; 8 bases match TRBD2. Germline CDR1 reads SGHVS; CDR2 reads FNYEAQ. The CDR3 runs to 16 residues. With V trimmed by 5 bases and J by 7 bases, 13 bases remained unmatched. CDR3: CASSQLGSGAENEQFF. The CDR3 bases are TGTGCCAGCAGCCAGCTGGGTAGCGGGGCCGAAAATGAGCAGTTCTTC.

V and J are TRBV9 and TRBJ2-1; D possibly corresponds to TRBD2 (5 bases). This CDR3 has 15 amino acids. Germline CDR1 is SGDLS and CDR2 is YYNGEE. Trimming removed 1 base at V and 5 bases at J, with 13 bases between. CDR3 coding DNA: TGTGCCAGCAGCGTATCCGGGATCGCGGACAATGAGCAGTTCTTC. Translation: CASSVSGIADNEQFF.

This clone has only a few counts. The CDR3 sequence is CASSQVSAGGKDTGELFF. Here the CDR3 DNA reads TGCGCCAGCAGCCAAGTTAGTGCTGGGGGCAAGGACACCGGGGAGCTGTTTTTT. The V gene is TRBV4-1, the J gene TRBJ2-2, with a tentative D call TRBD1 (6 bases). The V end was cut by 1 base, the J end by 3 bases, with 18 bases between. Germline V gives CDR1 MGHRA, CDR2 YSYEKL. CDR3 size: 18 residues.

The genes are TRBV19 and TRBJ2-1; 10 bases align to TRBD2. V lost 6 bases, J lost 7 bases, and 3 bases stayed unmatched. The CDR3 sequence is 13 residues long. CDR1 and CDR2 from the germline V gene are LNHDA and SQIVND (reference sequence). CDR3: CASRAGGPNEQFF. Written as DNA, the CDR3 is TGTGCCAGTAGAGCGGGGGGGCCGAATGAGCAGTTCTTC.

The chain carries TRBV19 and TRBJ1-1, with D tentatively TRBD1 (6 bases). The CDR3 is 13 amino acids. V lost 5 bases, J lost 3 bases, and 10 bases lay in between. The germline V gene encodes CDR1 LNHDA and CDR2 SQIVND (reference sequence). CDR3: CASSYREDTEAFF. The CDR3 DNA is TGTGCCAGTAGTTACAGGGAAGACACTGAAGCTTTCTTT.

The chain carries TRBV21-1 and TRBJ2-3; TRBD1, the table's D call, lacks a check against the DNA. TRBV21-1 is classified as a pseudogene. CDR3 length: 13 residues. The DNA for the CDR3 is TGTGCCAGCAGCAGGGCTACCACAGATACGCAGTATTTT. This sequence encodes CASSRATTDTQYF.

V and J are TRBV18 and TRBJ1-4; tentative D call: TRBD1 (6 bases). The V end was cut by 8 bases, the J end by 4 bases, with 11 bases between. In germline, CDR1 is KGHSH, CDR2 LQKENI. CDR3 length: 13 residues. The CDR3 loop reads CASRTAINEKLFF. The DNA of the CDR3 is TGTGCCAGCCGGACAGCTATTAATGAAAAACTGTTTTTT. The entire variable domain, with the rest obtained from reference TRBV18 and TRBJ1-4, is as follows: NAGVMQNPRHLVRRRGQEARLRCSPMKGHSHVYWYRQLPEEGLKFMVYLQKENIIDESGMPKERFSAEFPKEGPSILRIQQVVRGDSAAYFCASRTAINEKLFFGSGTQLSVL.

This chain joins TRBV7-9 and TRBJ2-1; 8 nucleotides align to TRBD1. V trimming: 5 bases; J trimming: 5 bases; junction bases outside the gene matches: 5. Germline CDR1 is SEHNR and CDR2 is FQNEAQ (reference sequence). The CDR3 covers 14 residues. CDR3 residues: CASSGQGGHNEQFF. The CDR3, as DNA: TGTGCCAGCAGCGGACAGGGTGGCCACAATGAGCAGTTCTTC.

V is TRBV5-4 and J is TRBJ1-1, with 7 nucleotides matching TRBD1. The length of the CDR3 is 15 residues. J lost 1 base, V lost 0 bases, and 3 bases had no gene match. CDR1 and CDR2 (germline): SGHNT, YYREEE (reference sequence). The CDR3 bases are TGTGCCAGCAGCTTGGAGGCAGGGGGGAACACTGAAGCTTTCTTT. Protein sequence: CASSLEAGGNTEAFF. The whole variable domain, filled in from reference TRBV5-4 and TRBJ1-1, reads ETGVTQSPTHLIKTRGQQVTLRCSSQSGHNTVSWYQQALGQGPQFIFQYYREEENGRGNFPPRFSGLQFPNYSSELNVNALELDDSALYLCASSLEAGGNTEAFFGQGTRLTVV.

This clone was observed once. The V gene is TRBV27, the J gene TRBJ2-5, with a tentative D call TRBD2 (6 bases). With the DNA end fitting TRBJ2-7 better, the J assignment may be wrong. This CDR3 has 15 residues. Germline loops: CDR1 MNHEY, CDR2 SMNVEV (reference sequence). The CDR3 DNA reads as TGTGCCAGCAGTTTCGGACTACCTGGCTCCTACGAGCAGTACTTC. It encodes CASSFGLPGSYEQYF.

The rearrangement uses TRBV2 and TRBJ1-4; 8 positions match TRBD1. This CDR3 is 14 amino acids long. V lost 6 bases to trimming and J lost 11 bases; unmatched junction nucleotides: 11. Looked up from germline, CDR1 is SNHLY and CDR2 is FYNNEI. CDR3 in amino acids: CASSYTSGQGKLFF. CDR3 bases: TGTGCCAGCAGCTATACCTCCGGACAGGGTAAACTGTTTTTT.

This rearrangement joins TRBV19 to TRBJ2-5; D unclear. V was clipped by 1 base and J by 3 bases, with 9 bases between them. There are 14 residues in the CDR3. Looked up from germline, CDR1 is LNHDA and CDR2 is SQIVND (reference sequence). CDR3 sequence reads: CASSIGTEKETQYF. CDR3 bases: TGTGCCAGTAGTATAGGCACAGAAAAAGAGACCCAGTACTTC.

The gene calls are TRBV18 and TRBJ2-2; tentatively, D is TRBD2 (6 bases). V was pared by 4 bases and J by 2 bases, with 11 bases between. The CDR3 covers 15 residues. CDR1 is KGHSH, CDR2 LQKENI, per germline. CDR3 coding DNA: TGTGCCAGCTCACAATACGGGGGAAACACCGGGGAGCTGTTTTTT. It yields the protein CASSQYGGNTGELFF.

This clone has a handful of counts. The genes are TRBV4-3 and TRBJ2-2, with 7 bases identical to TRBD2. V was pared by 2 bases and J by 0 bases, with 6 bases of the junction left unmatched. Germline lookup yields CDR1 LGHNA and CDR2 YSLEER. This CDR3 is built from 17 residues. The CDR3 DNA sequence: TGCGCCAGCAGCCAATCCGTAGCGGGTACGAACACCGGGGAGCTGTTTTTT. It codes for CASSQSVAGTNTGELFF.

The chain is built from TRBV7-2 and TRBJ2-7, with a weak D call TRBD2 (5 bases). V lost 1 base and J 4 bases, leaving 23 bases between the germline ends. The germline V gene has CDR1 SGHTA and CDR2 FQGNSA. This CDR3 is 18 amino acids long. Here the CDR3 reads CASSLDAGPYGLKYEQYF. The CDR3 DNA sequence: TGTGCCAGCAGCTTAGATGCGGGCCCTTATGGTTTGAAGTACGAGCAGTACTTC.

Details on this clone: Mismatch with germline at one junction end may stem from a read error. The J gene is TRBJ1-4, the V gene TRBV7-9; 9 nucleotides line up with TRBD1. CDR1 SEHNR and CDR2 FQNEAQ come from the germline V gene (reference sequence). There are 17 residues in the CDR3. The CDR3 protein is CASNLVGQGATNEKLFF. In nucleotides, the CDR3 is TGTGCCAGCAACTTAGTGGGACAGGGCGCAACTAATGAAAAACTGTTTTTT.

This chain uses TRBV5-6 with TRBJ2-7; 8 nucleotides match TRBD1. With 4 bases clipped from V and 6 bases from J, the junction kept 6 bases outside the gene matches. The CDR3 covers 13 residues. The germline CDR1 and CDR2 sequences are SGHDT and YYEEEE. The CDR3 DNA is TGTGCCAGCAGCCTCGGACAGGGTTTCGAGCAGTACTTC. Protein: CASSLGQGFEQYF.

The V and J genes are TRBV11-2 and TRBJ2-7; 8 positions agree with TRBD1. The CDR3 is 17 residues long. Germline loops: CDR1 SGHAT, CDR2 FQNNGV. V lost 1 base, J lost 4 bases, and 12 bases stayed unmatched. DNA for the CDR3: TGTGCCAGCAGCTTAGGCCGGGGAGGACAGGGCGGGTACGAGCAGTACTTC. It is translated as CASSLGRGGQGGYEQYF.

The chain employs TRBV28 and TRBJ2-3; 7 nucleotides agree with TRBD2. J was trimmed by 6 bases and V by 2 bases; bases with no gene match: 26. CDR1 and CDR2 (germline): MDHEN, SYDVKM. This CDR3 contains 21 residues. CDR3 sequence: CASSLMGPYLRTSEERDTQYF. DNA for the CDR3: TGTGCCAGCAGTTTAATGGGACCTTATCTCCGAACTAGCGAGGAAAGGGATACGCAGTATTTT.

The chain employs TRBV6-4 and TRBJ2-3; TRBD2 matches 11 bases. Per germline, CDR1 MRHNA and CDR2 SNTAGT. V shed 0 bases and J 6 bases; nucleotides not matched to a gene: 11. This CDR3 region has 18 residues. The CDR3 sequence: CASSDSKLAGGPTDTQYF. As DNA, the CDR3 is TGTGCCAGCAGTGACTCGAAGCTAGCGGGGGGCCCTACCGATACGCAGTATTTT.